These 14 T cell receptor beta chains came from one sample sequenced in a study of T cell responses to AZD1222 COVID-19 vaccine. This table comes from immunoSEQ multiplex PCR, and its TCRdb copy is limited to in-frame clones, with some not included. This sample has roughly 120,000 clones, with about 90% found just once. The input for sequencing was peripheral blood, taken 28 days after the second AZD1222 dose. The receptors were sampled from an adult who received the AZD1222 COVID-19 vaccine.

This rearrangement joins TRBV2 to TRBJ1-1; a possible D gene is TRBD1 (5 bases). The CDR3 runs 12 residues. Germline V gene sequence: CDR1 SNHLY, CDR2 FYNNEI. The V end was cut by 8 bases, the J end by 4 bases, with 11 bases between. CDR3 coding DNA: TGTGCCAGCGGAAGAAGGGGCACTGAAGCTTTCTTT. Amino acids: CASGRRGTEAFF. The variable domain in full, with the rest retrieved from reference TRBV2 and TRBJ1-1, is EPEVTQTPSHQVTQMGQEVILRCVPISNHLYFYWYRQILGQKVEFLVSFYNNEISEKSEIFDDQFSVERPDGSNFTLKIRSTKLEDSAMYFCASGRRGTEAFFGQGTRLTVV.

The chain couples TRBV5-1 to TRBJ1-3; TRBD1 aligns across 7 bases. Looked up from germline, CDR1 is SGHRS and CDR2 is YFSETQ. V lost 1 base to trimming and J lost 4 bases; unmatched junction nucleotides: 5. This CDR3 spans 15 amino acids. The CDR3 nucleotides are TGCGCCAGCAGCTTGAGTGGGACAGAAGGAAACACCATATATTTT. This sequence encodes CASSLSGTEGNTIYF. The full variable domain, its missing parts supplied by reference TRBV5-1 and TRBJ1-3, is KAGVTQTPRYLIKTRGQQVTLSCSPISGHRSVSWYQQTPGQGLQFLFEYFSETQRNKGNFPGRFSGRQFSNSRSEMNVSTLELGDSALYLCASSLSGTEGNTIYFGEGSWLTVV.

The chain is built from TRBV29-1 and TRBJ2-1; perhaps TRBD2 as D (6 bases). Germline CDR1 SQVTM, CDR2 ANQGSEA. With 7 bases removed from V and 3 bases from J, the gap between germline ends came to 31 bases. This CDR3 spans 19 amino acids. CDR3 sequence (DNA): TGCAGCGCCGATGGGGATGGCGAGAGGGGAGGTATCGTCTACAATGAGCAGTTCTTC. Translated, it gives CSADGDGERGGIVYNEQFF.

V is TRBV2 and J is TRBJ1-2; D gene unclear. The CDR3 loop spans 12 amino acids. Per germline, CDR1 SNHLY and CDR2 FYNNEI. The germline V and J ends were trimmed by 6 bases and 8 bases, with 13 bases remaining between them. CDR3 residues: CASREPPRGYTF. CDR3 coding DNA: TGTGCCAGCAGAGAACCCCCTCGGGGCTACACCTTC.

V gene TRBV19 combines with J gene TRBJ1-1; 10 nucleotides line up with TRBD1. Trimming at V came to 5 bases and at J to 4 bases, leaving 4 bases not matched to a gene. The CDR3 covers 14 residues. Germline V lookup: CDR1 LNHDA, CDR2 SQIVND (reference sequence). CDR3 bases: TGTGCCAGTAGTGTGGGACAGGGGTTCACTGAAGCTTTCTTT. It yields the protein CASSVGQGFTEAFF.

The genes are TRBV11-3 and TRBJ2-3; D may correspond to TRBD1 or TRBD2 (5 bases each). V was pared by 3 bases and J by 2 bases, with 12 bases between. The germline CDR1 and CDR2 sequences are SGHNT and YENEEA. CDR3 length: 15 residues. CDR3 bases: TGTGCCAGCAGCTTTGAGGGGACCGACACAGATACGCAGTATTTT. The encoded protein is CASSFEGTDTDTQYF.

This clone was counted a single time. DNA for the CDR3: TGTGCCAGCAGCTTAGCTCGGGGATCCGGAAATCAGCCCCAGCATTTT. Protein sequence: CASSLARGSGNQPQHF. The J gene is TRBJ1-5, the V gene TRBV7-9; the D is unclear. The CDR3 has 16 amino acids. From germline, CDR1 is SEHNR and CDR2 FQNEAQ (reference sequence). V was trimmed by 0 bases and J by 4 bases, leaving 13 bases between them.

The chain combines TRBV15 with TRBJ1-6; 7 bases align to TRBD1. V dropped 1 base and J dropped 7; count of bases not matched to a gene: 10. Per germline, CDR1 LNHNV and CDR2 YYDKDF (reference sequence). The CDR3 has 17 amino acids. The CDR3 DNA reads TGTGCCACCAGCAGAGGGAGAGGGACAGCACGAAATTCACCCCTCCACTTT. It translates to CATSRGRGTARNSPLHF.

The CDR3: CASRSPTFYEQFF. For the CDR3, the DNA is TGTGCCAGCAGATCCCCGACTTTTTATGAGCAGTTCTTC. The V and J genes are TRBV7-2 and TRBJ2-1; D gene uncertain. The CDR3 sequence is 13 residues long. Germline V gene lookup returns CDR1 SGHTA and CDR2 FQGNSA. V lost 6 bases and J lost 8, with 14 bases in between.

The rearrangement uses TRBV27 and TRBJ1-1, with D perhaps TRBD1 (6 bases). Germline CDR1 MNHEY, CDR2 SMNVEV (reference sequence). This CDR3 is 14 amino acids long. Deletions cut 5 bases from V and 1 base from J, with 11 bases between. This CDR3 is CASSRSGANTEAFF. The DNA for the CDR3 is TGTGCCAGCAGTCGTTCAGGGGCGAACACTGAAGCTTTCTTT.

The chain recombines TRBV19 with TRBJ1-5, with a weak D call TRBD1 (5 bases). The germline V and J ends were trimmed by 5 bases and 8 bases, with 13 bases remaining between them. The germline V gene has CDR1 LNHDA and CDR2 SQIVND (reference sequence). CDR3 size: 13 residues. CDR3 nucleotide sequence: TGTGCCAGTAGTGAAGGGGCTCTGGAGCCCCAGCATTTT. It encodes CASSEGALEPQHF.

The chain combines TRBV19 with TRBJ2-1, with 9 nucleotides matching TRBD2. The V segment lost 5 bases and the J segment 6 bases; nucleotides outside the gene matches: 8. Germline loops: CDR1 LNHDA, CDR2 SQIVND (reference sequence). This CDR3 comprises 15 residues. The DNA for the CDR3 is TGTGCCAGTAGTTTGCCGAGCGGGGGGATCAATGAGCAGTTCTTC. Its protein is CASSLPSGGINEQFF.

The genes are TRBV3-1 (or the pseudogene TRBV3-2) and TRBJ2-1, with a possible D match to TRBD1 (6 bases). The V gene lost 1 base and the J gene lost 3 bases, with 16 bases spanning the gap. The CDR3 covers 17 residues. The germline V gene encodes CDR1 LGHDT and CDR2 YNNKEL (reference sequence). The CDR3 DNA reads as TGTGCCAGCAGCCAAGTCCCACAGGGATTTGGCTACAATGAGCAGTTCTTC. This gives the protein CASSQVPQGFGYNEQFF.

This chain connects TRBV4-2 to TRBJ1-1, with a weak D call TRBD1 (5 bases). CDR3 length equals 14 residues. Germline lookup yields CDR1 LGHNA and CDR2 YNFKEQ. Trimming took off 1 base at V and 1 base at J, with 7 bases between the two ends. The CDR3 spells CASSQGGGNTEAFF. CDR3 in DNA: TGTGCCAGCAGCCAAGGGGGCGGGAACACTGAAGCTTTCTTT.